Below are 17 T cell receptor beta chains sequenced from a single sample in a study of cytomegalovirus exposure and HLA in healthy donors. PCR amplification relied on 60 Vbeta primers (plus 13 Jbeta primers). Clones were sequenced by immunoSEQ multiplex PCR, and TCRdb holds only the in-frame ones, with some missing. The sample consists of approximately 130,000 clones, 81% of them appearing once. Material for sequencing was PBMCs. These receptors were obtained from a woman aged 40 to 50 in good health and CMV-seropositive.

The chain couples TRBV7-2 to TRBJ1-2, with 11 nucleotides matching TRBD1. The CDR3 loop spans 18 amino acids. V was clipped by 1 base and J by 6 bases; unmatched bases: 13. The germline CDR1 and CDR2 sequences are SGHTA and FQGNSA. The CDR3 DNA sequence: TGTGCCAGCAGCTTAGGGGGGGGAGGGACAGGGGGATCGCATGGCTACACCTTC. Encoded protein: CASSLGGGGTGGSHGYTF. Using reference TRBV7-2 and TRBJ1-2 for the parts outside the CDR3, the full variable domain is GAGVSQSPSNKVTEKGKDVELRCDPISGHTALYWYRQSLGQGLEFLIYFQGNSAPDKSGLPSDRFSAERTGGSVSTLTIQRTQQEDSAVYLCASSLGGGGTGGSHGYTFGSGTRLTVV.

This clone appeared a single time. V is TRBV7-2 and J is TRBJ1-2; D is unclear. Germline values: CDR1 SGHTA, CDR2 FQGNSA. V lost 1 base and J lost 8, with 14 bases in between. This CDR3 comprises 14 residues. CDR3 sequence (DNA): TGTGCCAGCAGCTTAGGTTCCTTGGTACGGGGCTACACCTTC. Amino acid sequence: CASSLGSLVRGYTF.

The chain uses TRBV5-1 and TRBJ1-6; TRBD1 agrees at 7 bases. The CDR3 has 15 amino acids. The V and J ends lost 4 bases and 5 bases, in that order; junction bases with no gene match: 6. Germline CDR1 reads SGHRS; CDR2 reads YFSETQ. The CDR3 spells CASSPGTADNSPLHF. The DNA for the CDR3 is TGCGCCAGCAGCCCCGGGACAGCGGATAATTCACCCCTCCACTTT.

This clone has just one count. The chain is built from TRBV19 and TRBJ1-2; TRBD1 is a possible D gene (6 bases). Germline lookup yields CDR1 LNHDA and CDR2 SQIVND (reference sequence). CDR3 size: 14 residues. V was clipped by 8 bases and J by 3 bases, with 16 bases between them. CDR3 region: CASANRAIDYGYTF. The DNA of the CDR3 is TGTGCCAGTGCCAACAGGGCGATCGACTATGGCTACACCTTC.

The chain combines TRBV27 with TRBJ2-5; the D is unclear. The J call is in doubt because the DNA end fits TRBJ2-7 better. The V gene's germline CDR1 is MNHEY and CDR2 SMNVEV (reference sequence). This CDR3 region has 13 residues. In nucleotides, the CDR3 is TGTGCCAGCAGTTTCGCTAGCTCCTACGAGCAGTACTTC. Residues: CASSFASSYEQYF.

This clone was observed once. The chain recombines TRBV9 with TRBJ2-1; 11 positions match TRBD1. This CDR3 has 15 amino acids. The ends lost 4 bases at V and 6 bases at J; junction bases unmatched: 6. Germline CDR1 is SGDLS and CDR2 is YYNGEE. In DNA, the CDR3 is TGTGCCAGCAGCATCGGGACAGGGGGTGGCAATGAGCAGTTCTTC. Translated: CASSIGTGGGNEQFF.

The rearrangement links TRBV15 to TRBJ2-3; 8 nucleotides match TRBD2. Per germline, CDR1 LNHNV and CDR2 YYDKDF (reference sequence). The CDR3 runs 15 residues. V lost 0 bases and J lost 2; bases outside the gene matches: 1. The CDR3 bases are TGTGCCACCAGCAGAGAACTAGCGGTCACAGATACGCAGTATTTT. This codes for CATSRELAVTDTQYF.

This sequence joins TRBV2 and TRBJ1-4, with D tentatively TRBD1 (6 bases). Trimming shortened V by 7 bases and J by 0 bases, and 12 bases separated the two germline ends. There are 15 residues in the CDR3. CDR1 SNHLY and CDR2 FYNNEI come from the germline V gene. The CDR3 protein is CASMVRTATNEKLFF. The CDR3 DNA reads TGTGCCAGCATGGTTCGGACAGCAACTAATGAAAAACTGTTTTTT.

The chain has TRBV9 and TRBJ1-2; D is possibly TRBD1 (6 bases). V lost 0 bases, J lost 4 bases, and 13 bases lay in between. This CDR3 contains 15 residues. Per germline, CDR1 SGDLS and CDR2 YYNGEE. CDR3 in amino acids: CASSVGGGGSYGYTF. The CDR3 DNA reads TGTGCCAGCAGCGTAGGAGGGGGGGGGTCCTATGGCTACACCTTC. Full variable domain (outside the CDR3, taken from reference TRBV9 and TRBJ1-2): DSGVTQTPKHLITATGQRVTLRCSPRSGDLSVYWYQQSLDQGLQFLIQYYNGEERAKGNILERFSAQQFPDLHSELNLSSLELGDSALYFCASSVGGGGSYGYTFGSGTRLTVV.

The J gene is TRBJ2-5, the V gene TRBV11-3; maybe TRBD1 (5 bases). CDR1 SGHNT and CDR2 YENEEA come from the germline V gene. The V end lost 1 base, the J end lost 5 bases, and 14 bases lay between the germline ends. The CDR3 extends over 15 amino acids. This CDR3 reads CASSLGFQGRETQYF. CDR3 in DNA: TGTGCCAGCAGCTTAGGGTTCCAGGGAAGGGAGACCCAGTACTTC.

V gene TRBV11-2 combines with J gene TRBJ2-5; D remains ambiguous. With the DNA end fitting TRBJ2-7 better, the J assignment may be wrong. In germline, CDR1 is SGHAT, CDR2 FQNNGV. This CDR3 spans 10 amino acids. The CDR3 region has the DNA TGTGCCAGCAGCTTTTCCGAGCAGTACTTC. Translation gives CASSFSEQYF.

The V call is TRBV5-6, the J call TRBJ1-2, with D uncertain. V shed 3 bases and J shed 4 bases, with 13 bases lying between them. Germline V lookup: CDR1 SGHDT, CDR2 YYEEEE. The CDR3 consists of 14 residues. Here the CDR3 reads CASSSGRARYGYTF. CDR3 bases: TGTGCCAGCAGCTCCGGGAGGGCCCGCTATGGCTACACCTTC.

The chain joins TRBV19 to TRBJ2-2, with a weak D call TRBD2 (7 bases). The germline V gene has CDR1 LNHDA and CDR2 SQIVND (reference sequence). The CDR3 runs 15 residues. V was pared by 3 bases and J by 7 bases, with 15 bases between. The CDR3 here is CASSISGGGGGELFF. CDR3 sequence (DNA): TGTGCCAGTAGTATTTCGGGCGGGGGCGGCGGGGAGCTGTTTTTT.

A few counts support this clone. The rearrangement joins TRBV2 to TRBJ2-7; tentatively, D is TRBD2 (5 bases). Trimming removed 6 bases at V and 7 bases at J, with 19 bases between. The CDR3 consists of 14 residues. Germline-derived CDR1 and CDR2 are SNHLY and FYNNEI. CDR3 nucleotide sequence: TGTGCCAGCAGGGTCGCCGGGTCCTCGGGGGAGCAGTACTTC. Its protein product is CASRVAGSSGEQYF.

The chain combines TRBV18 with TRBJ2-5; 7 bases match TRBD1. V shed 3 bases, J shed 0 bases, and the junction held 1 base outside the gene matches. The CDR3 consists of 14 residues. Germline V gene lookup returns CDR1 KGHSH and CDR2 LQKENI. The CDR3 loop is CASSPQGDQETQYF. The CDR3 nucleotides are TGTGCCAGCTCACCCCAGGGGGACCAAGAGACCCAGTACTTC.

The chain combines TRBV5-6 with TRBJ1-5, with TRBD1 matching 9 bases. Per germline, CDR1 SGHDT and CDR2 YYEEEE. CDR3 length: 15 amino acids. The V segment lost 3 bases and the J segment 5 bases; nucleotides outside the gene matches: 6. CDR3 DNA sequence: TGTGCCAGCAGCTACACAGGGGGCGCCGATCAGCCCCAGCATTTT. Encoded protein: CASSYTGGADQPQHF.

The sample holds one count of this clone. The V gene is TRBV9, the J gene TRBJ2-7, with 8 bases fitting TRBD1. The CDR3 spans 16 residues. Unmatched junction bases numbered 9, after V lost 4 bases and J lost 0 bases. CDR1 and CDR2 from the germline V gene are SGDLS and YYNGEE. CDR3 coding DNA: TGTGCCAGCAGCATCGCGCCAGGGGGCGACTCCTACGAGCAGTACTTC. This encodes CASSIAPGGDSYEQYF.